This T cell receptor beta chain was documented in a study of T cell changes during pregnancy in multiple sclerosis. Profiling relied on immunoSEQ multiplex PCR, and the TCRdb table lists in-frame clones only, not all of them. This sample yields just under 65,000 clones, of which approximately 96% are seen a single time; 2% to 2.5% belongs to the top ten. Germline V gene data show CDR1 as MNHEY and CDR2 as SMNVEV (reference sequence). The CDR3 is 14 amino acids. The V end lost 4 bases, the J end lost 3 bases, and 11 bases lay between the germline ends. The sample here was CD8+ T cells from peripheral blood mononuclear cells, taken after pregnancy. This clonotype was obtained from a female donor with multiple sclerosis, enrolled in a pregnancy study. The V call is TRBV27, the J call TRBJ2-3; perhaps TRBD2 as D (6 bases). Here the CDR3 reads CASSYRESTDTQYF. CDR3 nucleotide sequence: TGTGCCAGCAGTTACCGGGAGTCAACAGATACGCAGTATTTT.